This T cell receptor beta chain was sequenced in a study of CD8 T cells in ankylosing spondylitis. Study-wide findings and caveats: Several of the motif variants were reported before in synovial fluid and blood from reactive arthritis.

Via MiXCR, TCRdb re-called the 5' RACE reads, giving one row per CDR3 protein. The sample includes about 240,000 distinct CDR3 sequences, about 9.1% of them seen just once. CDR1 and CDR2 (germline): SGHVS, FNYEAQ. V was pared by 5 bases and J by 10 bases, with 14 bases of the junction left unmatched. The CDR3 extends over 16 amino acids. This clonotype turned up a few times. What it recognizes is unknown. Specimen: blood, either unsorted or a sorted T cell fraction (not recorded which). This sequence originates from a male donor with ankylosing spondylitis or in good health (not recorded which). The genes are TRBV7-6 and TRBJ2-3, with 11 bases lining up with TRBD2. In nucleotides, the CDR3 is TGTGCCAGCAGCGCTTCTAGCGGGGGGCCTCCTCCACCGCAGTATTTT. Protein: CASSASSGGPPPPQYF.